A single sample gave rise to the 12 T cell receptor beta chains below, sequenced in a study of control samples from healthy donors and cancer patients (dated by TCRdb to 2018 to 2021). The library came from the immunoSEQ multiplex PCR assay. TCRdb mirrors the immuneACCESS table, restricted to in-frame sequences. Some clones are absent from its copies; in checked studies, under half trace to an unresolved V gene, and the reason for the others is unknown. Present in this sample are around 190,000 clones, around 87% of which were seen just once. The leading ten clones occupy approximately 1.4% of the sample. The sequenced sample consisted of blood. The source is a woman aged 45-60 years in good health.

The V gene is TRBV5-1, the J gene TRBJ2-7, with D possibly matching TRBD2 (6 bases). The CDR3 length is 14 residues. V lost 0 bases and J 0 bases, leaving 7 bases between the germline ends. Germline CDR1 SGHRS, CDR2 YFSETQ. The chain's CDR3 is CASSLAGSSYEQYF. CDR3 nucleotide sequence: TGCGCCAGCAGCTTGGCCGGGAGCTCCTACGAGCAGTACTTC.

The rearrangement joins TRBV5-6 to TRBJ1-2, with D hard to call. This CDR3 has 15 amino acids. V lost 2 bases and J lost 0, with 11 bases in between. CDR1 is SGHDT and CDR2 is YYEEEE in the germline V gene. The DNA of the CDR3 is TGTGCCAGCAGCTTCGTCAGCTCTCCTAACTATGGCTACACCTTC. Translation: CASSFVSSPNYGYTF.

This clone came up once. As DNA, the CDR3 is TGTGCCAGCAGTTACTCCCAGGGTTTGGCTAACTATGGCTACACCTTC. Translated: CASSYSQGLANYGYTF. The rearrangement joins TRBV6-5 to TRBJ1-2; D is possibly TRBD1 (5 bases). V was pared by 0 bases and J by 0 bases, with 11 bases between. CDR3 size: 16 residues. In germline, CDR1 is MNHEY, CDR2 SVGAGI.

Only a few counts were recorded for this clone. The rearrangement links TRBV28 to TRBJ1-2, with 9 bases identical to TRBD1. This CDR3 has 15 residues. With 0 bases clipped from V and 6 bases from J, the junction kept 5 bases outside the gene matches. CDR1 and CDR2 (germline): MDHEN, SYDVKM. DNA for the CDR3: TGTGCCAGCAGTTTATGGGGGACAGGGACCCATGGCTACACCTTC. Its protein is CASSLWGTGTHGYTF.

The CDR3 reads CASSIEGGPTEAFF. For the CDR3, the DNA is TGTGCCAGTAGTATTGAAGGGGGTCCCACTGAAGCTTTCTTT. J is TRBJ1-1 and V is TRBV19; D is perhaps TRBD1 (6 bases). V dropped 3 bases and J dropped 4 bases, with 12 bases sitting between them. Looked up from germline, CDR1 is LNHDA and CDR2 is SQIVND (reference sequence). The CDR3 has 14 amino acids.

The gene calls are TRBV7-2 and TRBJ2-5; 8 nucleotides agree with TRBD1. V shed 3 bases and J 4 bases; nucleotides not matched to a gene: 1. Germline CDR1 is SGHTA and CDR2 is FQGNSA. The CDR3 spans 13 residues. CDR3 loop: CASSLDRAETQYF. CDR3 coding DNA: TGTGCCAGCAGCTTGGACAGGGCAGAGACCCAGTACTTC.

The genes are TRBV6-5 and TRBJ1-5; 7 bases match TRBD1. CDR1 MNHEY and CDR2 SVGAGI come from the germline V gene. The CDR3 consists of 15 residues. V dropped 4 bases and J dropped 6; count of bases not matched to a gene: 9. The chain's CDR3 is CASSWTGRSAQPQHF. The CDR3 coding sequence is TGTGCCAGCAGTTGGACAGGAAGGTCGGCTCAGCCCCAGCATTTT.

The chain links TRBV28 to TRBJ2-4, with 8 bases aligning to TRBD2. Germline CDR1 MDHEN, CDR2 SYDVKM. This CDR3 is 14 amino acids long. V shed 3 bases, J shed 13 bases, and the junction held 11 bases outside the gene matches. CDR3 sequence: CASSFPGGGRPQYF. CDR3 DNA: TGTGCCAGCAGTTTCCCGGGGGGGGGCAGACCACAGTACTTC.

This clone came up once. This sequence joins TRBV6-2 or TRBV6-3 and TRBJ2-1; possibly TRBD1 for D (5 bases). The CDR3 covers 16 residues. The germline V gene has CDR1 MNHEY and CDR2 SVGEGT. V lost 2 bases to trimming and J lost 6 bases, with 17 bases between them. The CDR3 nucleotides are TGTGCCAGCAGTTACGACGTGGGGTTAGGGGTCAATGAGCAGTTCTTC. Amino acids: CASSYDVGLGVNEQFF.

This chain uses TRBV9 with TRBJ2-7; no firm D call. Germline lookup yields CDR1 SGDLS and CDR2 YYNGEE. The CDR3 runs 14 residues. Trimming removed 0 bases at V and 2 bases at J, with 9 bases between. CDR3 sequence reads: CASSVGGSPYEQYF. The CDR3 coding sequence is TGTGCCAGCAGCGTAGGTGGGTCCCCCTACGAGCAGTACTTC.

CDR3 nucleotides: TGTGCCAGCAGCCAAGAAACGGGGGGTAAATCACCCCTCCACTTT. Translating it yields CASSQETGGKSPLHF. The V call is TRBV3-1 (or the pseudogene TRBV3-2), the J call TRBJ1-6; weak D call: TRBD1 (5 bases). Germline CDR1 LGHDT, CDR2 YNNKEL (reference sequence). The CDR3 is made up of 15 amino acids. V shed 0 bases and J shed 10 bases, with 13 bases lying between them.

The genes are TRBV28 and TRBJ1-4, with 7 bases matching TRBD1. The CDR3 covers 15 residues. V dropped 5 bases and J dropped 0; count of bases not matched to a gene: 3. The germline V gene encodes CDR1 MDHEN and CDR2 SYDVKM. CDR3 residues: CASSTGATTNEKLFF. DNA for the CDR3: TGTGCCAGCAGTACAGGGGCCACAACTAATGAAAAACTGTTTTTT.